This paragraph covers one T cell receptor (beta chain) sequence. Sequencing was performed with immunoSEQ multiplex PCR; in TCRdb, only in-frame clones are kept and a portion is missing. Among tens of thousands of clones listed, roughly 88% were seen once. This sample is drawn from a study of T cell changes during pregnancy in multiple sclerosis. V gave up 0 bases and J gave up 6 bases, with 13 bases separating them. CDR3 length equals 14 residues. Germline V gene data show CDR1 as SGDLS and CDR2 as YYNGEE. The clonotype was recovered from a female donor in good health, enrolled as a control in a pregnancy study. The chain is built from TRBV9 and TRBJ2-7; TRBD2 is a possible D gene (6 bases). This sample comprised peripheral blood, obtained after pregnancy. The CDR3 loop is CASSVVGTASEQYF. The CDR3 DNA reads TGTGCCAGCAGCGTAGTTGGGACTGCATCCGAGCAGTACTTC.